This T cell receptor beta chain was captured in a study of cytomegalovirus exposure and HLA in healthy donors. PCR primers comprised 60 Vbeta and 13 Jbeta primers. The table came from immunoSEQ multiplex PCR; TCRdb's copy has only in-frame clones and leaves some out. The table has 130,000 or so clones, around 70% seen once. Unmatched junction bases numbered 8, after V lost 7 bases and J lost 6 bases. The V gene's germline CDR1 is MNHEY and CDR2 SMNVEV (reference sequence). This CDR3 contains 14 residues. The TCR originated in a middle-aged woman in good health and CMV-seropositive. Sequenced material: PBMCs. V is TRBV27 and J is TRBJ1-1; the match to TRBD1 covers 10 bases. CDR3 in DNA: TGTGCCAGCACCCTCCGACAGGGGGCTTCTGAAGCTTTCTTT. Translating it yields CASTLRQGASEAFF.